This T cell receptor beta chain was captured in a study of CD8 T cells in ankylosing spondylitis. Study conclusions and caveats: A subset of motif variants has previously been described in the synovial fluid and blood of reactive arthritis. Reported data indicate significant enrichment of disease-linked clones within matched ankylosing spondylitis synovial fluid.

To note about this clonotype: Its antigen is unknown.

The V gene lost 4 bases and the J gene lost 3 bases, with 21 bases spanning the gap. CDR1 is MGHRA, CDR2 YSYEKL, per germline. The CDR3 runs to 17 residues. Library preparation for TCR beta used quantitative 5'-RACE with molecular barcodes. TCRdb reprocessed the 5' RACE reads with MiXCR, giving one entry per CDR3 protein. The repertoire holds approximately 140,000 distinct CDR3 sequences, with under 55% as singletons. The sample comprised synovial fluid, either unsorted or a sorted T cell fraction (not recorded which). The clonotype originates from a male donor with ankylosing spondylitis. The rearrangement uses TRBV4-1 and TRBJ1-1, with D possibly being TRBD1 (5 bases). The CDR3 reads CASSLKQWIRGDTEAFF. CDR3 in DNA: TGCGCCAGCAGCCTCAAACAGTGGATTAGAGGGGACACTGAAGCTTTCTTT.